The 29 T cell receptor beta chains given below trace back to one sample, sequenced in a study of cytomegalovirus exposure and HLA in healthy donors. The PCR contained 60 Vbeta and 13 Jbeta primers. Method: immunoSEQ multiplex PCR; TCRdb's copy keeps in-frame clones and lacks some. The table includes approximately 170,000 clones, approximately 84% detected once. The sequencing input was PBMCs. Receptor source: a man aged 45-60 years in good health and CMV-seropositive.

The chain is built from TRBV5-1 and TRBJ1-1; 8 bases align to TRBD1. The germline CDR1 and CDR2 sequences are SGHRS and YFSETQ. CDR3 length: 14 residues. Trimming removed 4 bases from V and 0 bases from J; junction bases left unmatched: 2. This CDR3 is CASSGDRLNTEAFF. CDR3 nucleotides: TGCGCCAGCAGCGGGGACAGGTTGAACACTGAAGCTTTCTTT.

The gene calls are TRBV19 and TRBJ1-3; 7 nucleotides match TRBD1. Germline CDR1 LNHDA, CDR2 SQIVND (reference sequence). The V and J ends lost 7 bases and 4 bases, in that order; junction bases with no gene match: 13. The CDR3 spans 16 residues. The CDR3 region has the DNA TGTGCCAGTACCTGGTCGAGACAGGGCTACGGAAACACCATATATTTT. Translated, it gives CASTWSRQGYGNTIYF. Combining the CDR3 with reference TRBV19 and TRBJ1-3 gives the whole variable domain DGGITQSPKYLFRKEGQNVTLSCEQNLNHDAMYWYRQDPGQGLRLIYYSQIVNDFQKGDIAEGYSVSREKKESFPLTVTSAQKNPTAFYLCASTWSRQGYGNTIYFGEGSWLTVV.

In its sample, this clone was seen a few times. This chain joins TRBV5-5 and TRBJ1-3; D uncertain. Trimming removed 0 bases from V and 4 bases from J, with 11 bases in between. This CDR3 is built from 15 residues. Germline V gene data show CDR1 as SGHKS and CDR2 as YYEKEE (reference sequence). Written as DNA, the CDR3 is TGTGCCAGCAGCTTGGGACCCGGAGGGGGAAACACCATATATTTT. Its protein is CASSLGPGGGNTIYF. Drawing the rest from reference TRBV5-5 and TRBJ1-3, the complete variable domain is DAGVTQSPTHLIKTRGQQVTLRCSPISGHKSVSWYQQVLGQGPQFIFQYYEKEERGRGNFPDRFSARQFPNYSSELNVNALLLGDSALYLCASSLGPGGGNTIYFGEGSWLTVV.

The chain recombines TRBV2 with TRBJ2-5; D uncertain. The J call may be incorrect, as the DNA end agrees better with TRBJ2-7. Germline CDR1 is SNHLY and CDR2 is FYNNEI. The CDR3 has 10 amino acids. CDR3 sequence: CASRTYEQYF. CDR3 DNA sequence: TGTGCCAGCCGAACCTACGAGCAGTACTTC.

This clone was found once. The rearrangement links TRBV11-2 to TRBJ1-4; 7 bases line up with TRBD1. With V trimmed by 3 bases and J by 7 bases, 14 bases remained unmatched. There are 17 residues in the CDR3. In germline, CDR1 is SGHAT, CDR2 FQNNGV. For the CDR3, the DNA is TGTGCCAGCAGCTTCACAGGGGAAAATTTGTTAGGTGAAAAACTGTTTTTT. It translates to CASSFTGENLLGEKLFF.

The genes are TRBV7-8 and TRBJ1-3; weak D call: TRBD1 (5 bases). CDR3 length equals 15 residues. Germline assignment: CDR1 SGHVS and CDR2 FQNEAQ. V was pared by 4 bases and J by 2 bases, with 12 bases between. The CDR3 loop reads CASSSGRGPGNTIYF. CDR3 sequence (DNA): TGTGCCAGCAGCTCGGGGAGGGGTCCTGGAAACACCATATATTTT.

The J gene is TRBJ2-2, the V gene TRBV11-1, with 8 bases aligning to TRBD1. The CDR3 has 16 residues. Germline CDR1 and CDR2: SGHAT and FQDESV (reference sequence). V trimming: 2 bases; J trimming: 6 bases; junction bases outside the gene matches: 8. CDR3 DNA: TGTGCCAGCAGCTTATCGGGACAGGCTGTTGCCGGGGAGCTGTTTTTT. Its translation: CASSLSGQAVAGELFF.

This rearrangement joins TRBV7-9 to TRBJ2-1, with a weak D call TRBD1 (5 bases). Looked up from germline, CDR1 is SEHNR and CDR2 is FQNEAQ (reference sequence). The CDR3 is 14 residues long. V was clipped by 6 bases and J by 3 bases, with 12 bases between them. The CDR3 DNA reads TGTGCCAGCAGTCCCACAGGTTACTACAATGAGCAGTTCTTC. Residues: CASSPTGYYNEQFF.

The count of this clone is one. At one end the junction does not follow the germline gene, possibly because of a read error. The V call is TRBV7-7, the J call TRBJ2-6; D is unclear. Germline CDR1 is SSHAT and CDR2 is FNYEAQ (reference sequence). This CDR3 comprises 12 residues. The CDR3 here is CASSLDGLTMTF. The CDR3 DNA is TGTGCTAGCAGCTTGGATGGGTTAACTATGACTTTC. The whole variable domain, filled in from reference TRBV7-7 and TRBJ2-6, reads GAGVSQSPRYKVTKRGQDVTLRCDPISSHATLYWYQQALGQGPEFLTYFNYEAQPDKSGLPSDRFSAERPEGSISTLTIQRTEQRDSAMYRCASSLDGLTMTFGAGSRLTVL.

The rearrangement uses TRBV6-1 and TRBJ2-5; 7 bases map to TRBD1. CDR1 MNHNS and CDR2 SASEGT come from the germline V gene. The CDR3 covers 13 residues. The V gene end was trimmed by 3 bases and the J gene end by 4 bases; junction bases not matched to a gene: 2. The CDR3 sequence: CASSEHRGETQYF. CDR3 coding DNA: TGTGCCAGCAGTGAGCACAGGGGAGAGACCCAGTACTTC.

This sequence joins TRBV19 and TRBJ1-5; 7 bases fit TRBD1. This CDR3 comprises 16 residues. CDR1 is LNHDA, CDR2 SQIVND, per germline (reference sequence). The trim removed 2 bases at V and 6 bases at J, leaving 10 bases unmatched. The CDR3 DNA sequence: TGTGCCAGTAGTATAACAGGGGATCGGATCGGTCAGCCCCAGCATTTT. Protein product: CASSITGDRIGQPQHF.

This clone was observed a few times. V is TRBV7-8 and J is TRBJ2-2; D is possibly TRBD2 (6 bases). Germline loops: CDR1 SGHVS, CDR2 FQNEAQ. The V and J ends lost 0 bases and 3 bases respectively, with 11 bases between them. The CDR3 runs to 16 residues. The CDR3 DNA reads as TGTGCCAGCAGCTTAGCAGGGGCGGGGTACACCGGGGAGCTGTTTTTT. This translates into CASSLAGAGYTGELFF.

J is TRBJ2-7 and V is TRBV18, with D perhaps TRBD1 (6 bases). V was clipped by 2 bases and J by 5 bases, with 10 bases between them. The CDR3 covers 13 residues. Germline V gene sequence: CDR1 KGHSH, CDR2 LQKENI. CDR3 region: CASSPGGKDEQYF. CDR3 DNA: TGTGCCAGCTCACCAGGGGGCAAGGACGAGCAGTACTTC.

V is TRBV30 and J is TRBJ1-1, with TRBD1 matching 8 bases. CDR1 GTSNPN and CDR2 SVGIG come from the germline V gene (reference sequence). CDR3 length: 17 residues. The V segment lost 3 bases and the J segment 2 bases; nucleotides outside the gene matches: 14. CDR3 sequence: CAWRGTGRLRGNTEAFF. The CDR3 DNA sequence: TGTGCCTGGAGGGGGACAGGCAGGCTTAGGGGTAACACTGAAGCTTTCTTT. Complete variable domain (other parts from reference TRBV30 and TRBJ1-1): SQTIHQWPATLVQPVGSPLSLECTVEGTSNPNLYWYRQAAGRGLQLLFYSVGIGQISSEVPQNLSASRPQDRQFILSSKKLLLSDSGFYLCAWRGTGRLRGNTEAFFGQGTRLTVV.

CDR3 sequence reads: CASSLGTDIYGYTF. As DNA, the CDR3 is TGTGCCAGCAGCCTCGGGACAGATATCTATGGCTACACCTTC. V gene TRBV6-6 combines with J gene TRBJ1-2; TRBD1 matches at 7 bases. This CDR3 region has 14 residues. With 6 bases clipped from V and 4 bases from J, the junction kept 8 bases outside the gene matches. Per the germline V gene, CDR1 is MNHNY and CDR2 is SVGAGI (reference sequence).

As DNA, the CDR3 is TGTGCCAGCAGGCAAACAGGGTCGGCTGGCTACACCTTC. Amino acids: CASRQTGSAGYTF. This chain uses TRBV5-5 with TRBJ1-2; D is perhaps TRBD1 (6 bases). The ends were cut back, 5 bases at V and 7 bases at J, with 15 bases in the middle. Per the germline V gene, CDR1 is SGHKS and CDR2 is YYEKEE (reference sequence). This CDR3 region has 13 residues.

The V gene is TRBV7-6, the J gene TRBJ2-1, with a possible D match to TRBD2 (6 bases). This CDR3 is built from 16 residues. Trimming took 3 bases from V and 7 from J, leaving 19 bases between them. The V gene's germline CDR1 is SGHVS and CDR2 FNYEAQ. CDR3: CASSLALSGSRNEQFF. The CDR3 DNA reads TGTGCCAGCAGCTTGGCCCTCTCCGGGAGTAGAAATGAGCAGTTCTTC.

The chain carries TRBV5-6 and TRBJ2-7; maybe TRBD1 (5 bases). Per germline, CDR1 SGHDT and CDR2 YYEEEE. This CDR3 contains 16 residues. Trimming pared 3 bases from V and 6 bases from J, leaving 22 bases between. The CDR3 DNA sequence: TGTGCCAGCAGCTCTGATGGAAACAGGTGGCAAGGCGAGCAGTACTTC. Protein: CASSSDGNRWQGEQYF.

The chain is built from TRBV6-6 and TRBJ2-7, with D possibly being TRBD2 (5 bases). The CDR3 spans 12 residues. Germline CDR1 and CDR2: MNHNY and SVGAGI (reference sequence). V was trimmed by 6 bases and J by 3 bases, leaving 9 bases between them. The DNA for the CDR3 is TGTGCCAGCAGAAGCGAGGGCTACGAGCAGTACTTC. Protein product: CASRSEGYEQYF.

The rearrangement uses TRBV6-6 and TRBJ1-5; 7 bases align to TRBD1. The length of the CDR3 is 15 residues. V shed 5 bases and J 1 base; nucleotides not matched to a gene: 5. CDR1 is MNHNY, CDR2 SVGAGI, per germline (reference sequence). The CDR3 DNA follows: TGTGCCAGCAGTCTACAGGGGTTGAGCAATCAGCCCCAGCATTTT. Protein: CASSLQGLSNQPQHF.

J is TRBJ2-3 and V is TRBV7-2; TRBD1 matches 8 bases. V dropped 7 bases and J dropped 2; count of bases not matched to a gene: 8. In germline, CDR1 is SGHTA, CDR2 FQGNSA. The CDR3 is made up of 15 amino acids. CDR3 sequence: CASTLGQGDTDTQYF. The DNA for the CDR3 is TGTGCCAGCACCCTAGGACAGGGAGACACAGATACGCAGTATTTT.

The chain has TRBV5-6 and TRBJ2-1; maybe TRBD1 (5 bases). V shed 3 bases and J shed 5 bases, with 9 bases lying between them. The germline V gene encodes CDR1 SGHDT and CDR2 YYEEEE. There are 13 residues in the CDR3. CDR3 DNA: TGTGCCAGCAGCTCAGGACACAACAATGAGCAGTTCTTC. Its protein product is CASSSGHNNEQFF.

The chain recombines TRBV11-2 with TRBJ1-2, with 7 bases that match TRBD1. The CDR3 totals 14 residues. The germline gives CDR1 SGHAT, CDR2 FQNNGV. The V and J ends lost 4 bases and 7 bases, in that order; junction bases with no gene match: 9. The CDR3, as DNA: TGTGCCAGCAGCTCCCCTAGAGACAGGGCTGGCTACACCTTC. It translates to CASSSPRDRAGYTF.

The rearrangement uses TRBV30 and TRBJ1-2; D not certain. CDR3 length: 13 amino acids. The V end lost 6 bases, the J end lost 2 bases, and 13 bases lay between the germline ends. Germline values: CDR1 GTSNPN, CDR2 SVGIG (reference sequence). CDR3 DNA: TGTGCCTGCGGTACTCTGGAGAACTATGGCTACACCTTC. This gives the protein CACGTLENYGYTF.

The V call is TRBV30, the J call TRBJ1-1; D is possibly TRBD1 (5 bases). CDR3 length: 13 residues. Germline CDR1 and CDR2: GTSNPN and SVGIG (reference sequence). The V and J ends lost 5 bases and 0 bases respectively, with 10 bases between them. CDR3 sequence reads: CAWGGLMNTEAFF. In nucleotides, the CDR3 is TGTGCCTGGGGGGGACTCATGAACACTGAAGCTTTCTTT.

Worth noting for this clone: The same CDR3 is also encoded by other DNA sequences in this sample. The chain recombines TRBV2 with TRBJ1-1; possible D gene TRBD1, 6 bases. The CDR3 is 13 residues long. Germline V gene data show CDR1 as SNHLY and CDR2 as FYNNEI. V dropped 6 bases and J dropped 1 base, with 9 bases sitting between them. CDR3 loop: CASSLQGNTEAFF. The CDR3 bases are TGTGCCAGCAGCTTACAGGGGAACACTGAAGCTTTCTTT.

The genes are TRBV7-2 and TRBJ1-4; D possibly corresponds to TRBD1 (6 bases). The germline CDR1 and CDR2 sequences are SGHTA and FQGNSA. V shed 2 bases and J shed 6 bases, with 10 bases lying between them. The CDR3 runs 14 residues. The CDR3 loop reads CASSLRGAYEKLFF. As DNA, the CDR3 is TGTGCCAGCAGCTTACGGGGGGCGTATGAAAAACTGTTTTTT.

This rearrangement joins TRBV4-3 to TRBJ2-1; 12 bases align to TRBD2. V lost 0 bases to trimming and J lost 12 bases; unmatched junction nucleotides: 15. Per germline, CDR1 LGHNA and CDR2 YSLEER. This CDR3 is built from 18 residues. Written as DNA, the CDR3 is TGCGCCAGCAGCCAAGACCCCCTAGCGGGAGGGCACGGGAGTGGGCAGTTCTTC. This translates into CASSQDPLAGGHGSGQFF.

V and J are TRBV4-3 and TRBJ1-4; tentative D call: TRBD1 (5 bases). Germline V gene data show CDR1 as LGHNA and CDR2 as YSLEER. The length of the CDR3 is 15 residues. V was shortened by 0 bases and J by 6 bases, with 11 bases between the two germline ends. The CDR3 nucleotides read TGCGCCAGCAGCCAAGATCGGGGGATGGATGAAAAACTGTTTTTT. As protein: CASSQDRGMDEKLFF.